This T cell receptor beta chain derives from a study of preoperative IRX-2 immunotherapy in early breast cancer. This CDR3 region has 15 residues. The V end lost 3 bases, the J end lost 3 bases, and 12 bases lay between the germline ends. In germline, CDR1 is SSHAT, CDR2 FNYEAQ (reference sequence). Produced via immunoSEQ multiplex PCR; TCRdb's table is partial and in-frame only. The table lists approximately 98,000 clones, just over 85% of them singletons. Treatment: preoperative locoregional IRX-2 cytokine immunotherapy. Preoperative locoregional IRX-2 cytokine immunotherapy was tested in the phase Ib source study.

The chain couples TRBV7-7 to TRBJ1-3; weak D call: TRBD1 (6 bases). This clonotype was obtained from a human donor with breast cancer. This specimen was tumor tissue, taken after IRX-2 immunotherapy. The CDR3 loop is CASSLGGANGNTIYF. As DNA, the CDR3 is TGTGCCAGCAGCTTGGGGGGGGCCAATGGAAACACCATATATTTT.